The source of this TCR beta chain is a study of human T cells and chemical hapten exposure. Study at large: Donors were sensitized with 2% DPC on the upper inner arm. Broader study findings: Compared to controls, expanded TCRs made significantly more large clusters of similar CDR3s.

With respect to this clonotype: Its antigen is currently unknown.

The V end was cut by 7 bases, the J end by 1 base, with 21 bases between. Germline CDR1 reads SNHLY; CDR2 reads FYNNEI. This CDR3 spans 17 amino acids. From the RACE reads, TCRdb called clonotypes with MiXCR, one entry per CDR3 protein. This table holds more than 95,000 distinct CDR3 sequences, about 28% found once. Time point in this sample: patch test 3, about 24 weeks after DPC sensitization. Documented treatment: therapeutic diphenylcyclopropenone sensitization with weekly scalp DPC. The V call is TRBV2, the J call TRBJ2-3; TRBD2 might be the D (6 bases). The clonotype comes from a middle-aged man with alopecia areata. Some clones in this sample may be carry-over from other donors' samples. Material: whole blood, obtained in connection with sensitization to the hapten diphenylcyclopropenone (DPC). CDR3 protein: CASIERAEGLGTDTQYF. The CDR3 DNA reads as TGTGCCAGCATCGAACGGGCGGAGGGGCTGGGCACAGATACGCAGTATTTT.